Listed below are T cell receptor beta chains from one sample, sequenced in a study of immune evolution from preneoplasia to lung adenocarcinoma. Sequencing used immunoSEQ multiplex PCR; TCRdb keeps in-frame clones, though not all of them. Here the sample spans roughly 5,300 clones, about 73% being singletons. The material sequenced was FFPE lung adenocarcinoma in situ tissue. These receptors were obtained from a person aged 55 to 79 with lung adenocarcinoma. Both conserved end residues are trimmed from each CDR3. Each record gives: J gene, V gene, CDR3 protein.

>TRBJ2-6|TRBV29-1
SVEDRPPIGPGANVLT
>TRBJ2-3|TRBV9
ASSVEGLPDTDTQY
>TRBJ2-7|TRBV15
ATSRDPGTGGYEQY
>TRBJ2-2|TRBV7-6
ASSFLAGTASGTGELF
>TRBJ2-7|TRBV4-1
ASSQEVQGAPTYEQY
>TRBJ1-2|TRBV6-1
ASSEGLPTRGYT
>TRBJ1-1|TRBV30
AWLENTEAF
>TRBJ2-7|TRBV28
ASSSMGLRGQLWEQY
>TRBJ2-1|TRBV5-6
ASSPDYQTQYNEQF
>TRBJ2-2|TRBV29-1
SGRGTGLTGELF
>TRBJ1-3|TRBV10-1
ASSDPDTGNTIY
>TRBJ1-6|TRBV15
ATSRTGDAITLH
>TRBJ2-5|TRBV7-3
ASSLMGLAGGETQY
>TRBJ1-5|TRBV15
ATSRGPVGALSQPQH
>TRBJ2-6|TRBV19
ASSMLGEGWGSSGANVLT
>TRBJ2-7|TRBV30
AWNRQADEQY
>TRBJ2-7|TRBV19
ASSATASYEQY
>TRBJ1-6|TRBV6-6
ASSQLGTANSPLH
>TRBJ2-5|TRBV7-7
ASSLDFSFWETQY
>TRBJ2-1|TRBV5-1
ANPGGGSPHEQF
>TRBJ2-1|TRBV4-2
ASSLQRESHNEQF
>TRBJ1-3|TRBV9
ASSEGDPGNTIY
>TRBJ2-7|TRBV27
ASSLFATRGVDGEQY